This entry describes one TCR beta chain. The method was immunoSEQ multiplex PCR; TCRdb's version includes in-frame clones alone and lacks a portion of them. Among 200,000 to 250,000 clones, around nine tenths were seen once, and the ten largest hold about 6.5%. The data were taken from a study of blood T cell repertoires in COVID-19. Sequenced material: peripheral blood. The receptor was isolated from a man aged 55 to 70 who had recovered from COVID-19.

CDR3 region: CASSEAGRKSTGELFF. The DNA of the CDR3 is TGTGCCAGCAGTGAAGCAGGGAGAAAAAGCACCGGGGAGCTGTTTTTT. The chain combines TRBV2 with TRBJ2-2; a possible D gene is TRBD2 (5 bases). CDR1 and CDR2 from the germline V gene are SNHLY and FYNNEI. This CDR3 comprises 16 residues. V was cut by 0 bases and J by 4 bases, with 12 bases left in between.